These 30 T cell receptor beta chains were sequenced from one sample in a study of blood T cell repertoires in COVID-19. Generated by immunoSEQ multiplex PCR, the TCRdb table keeps only in-frame clones and is missing some. Among some 34,000 clones listed, roughly 85% were seen once. Sequenced: peripheral blood. These receptors were obtained from a human donor in a cohort sampled during active COVID-19.

This clone was recorded once. This chain links TRBV5-4 with TRBJ1-5; D ambiguous. Trimming shortened V by 0 bases and J by 1 base, and 8 bases separated the two germline ends. There are 15 residues in the CDR3. Per the germline V gene, CDR1 is SGHNT and CDR2 is YYREEE (reference sequence). In DNA, the CDR3 is TGTGCCAGCAGCTTGGCCCCCGGGAGCAATCAGCCCCAGCATTTT. It encodes CASSLAPGSNQPQHF.

The chain combines TRBV5-6 with TRBJ2-5; D may be TRBD1 (6 bases). The CDR3 contains 14 residues. CDR1 is SGHDT and CDR2 is YYEEEE in the germline V gene. V was clipped by 2 bases and J by 2 bases, with 10 bases between them. CDR3 in DNA: TGTGCCAGCAGCTTTATAGGACAGCAAGAGACCCAGTACTTC. It is translated as CASSFIGQQETQYF.

The chain combines TRBV4-1 with TRBJ2-4, with D unclear. Trimming removed 3 bases from V and 1 base from J, with 10 bases in between. The CDR3 consists of 15 residues. The germline V gene encodes CDR1 MGHRA and CDR2 YSYEKL. The chain's CDR3 is CASSHPALAKNIQYF. The CDR3 coding sequence is TGCGCCAGCAGCCACCCCGCACTGGCCAAAAACATTCAGTACTTC.

The V call is TRBV5-1, the J call TRBJ2-3; D perhaps matches TRBD1 (7 bases). Trimming removed 0 bases at V and 0 bases at J, with 11 bases between. The CDR3 runs 16 residues. Germline CDR1 and CDR2: SGHRS and YFSETQ. CDR3: CASSLASGGSTDTQYF. In DNA, the CDR3 is TGCGCCAGCAGCTTGGCCTCAGGGGGGAGCACAGATACGCAGTATTTT.

This clone was observed a handful of times. The chain is built from TRBV7-8 and TRBJ1-1, with 9 bases lining up with TRBD1. The CDR3 extends over 15 amino acids. Trimming removed 5 bases from V and 4 bases from J; junction bases left unmatched: 8. Germline V gene sequence: CDR1 SGHVS, CDR2 FQNEAQ. The CDR3 DNA reads as TGTGCCAGCAGCACTTACAGGGGGCTGGGCACTGAAGCTTTCTTT. Translated, it gives CASSTYRGLGTEAFF.

This clone was observed a single time. This chain uses TRBV4-2 with TRBJ2-7; 7 bases fit TRBD2. V lost 2 bases, J lost 4 bases, and 8 bases stayed unmatched. This CDR3 is 15 amino acids long. Germline-derived CDR1 and CDR2 are LGHNA and YNFKEQ. The CDR3 nucleotides are TGTGCCAGCAGCCAAAGTGGGAGGGCCCCATACGAGCAGTACTTC. Translated, it gives CASSQSGRAPYEQYF.

The V call is TRBV11-2, the J call TRBJ2-1, with D unclear. V gave up 1 base and J gave up 0 bases, with 10 bases separating them. The CDR3 sequence is 16 residues long. The V gene's germline CDR1 is SGHAT and CDR2 FQNNGV. The CDR3 DNA is TGTGCCAGCAGCTTAGTTGGCAGAAGCTCCTACAATGAGCAGTTCTTC. Amino acids: CASSLVGRSSYNEQFF.

The chain uses TRBV11-2 and TRBJ2-3; D uncertain. CDR3 size: 13 residues. CDR1 SGHAT and CDR2 FQNNGV come from the germline V gene. Trimming took 0 bases from V and 5 from J, leaving 6 bases between them. CDR3 nucleotide sequence: TGTGCCAGCAGCTTAGATCGCGGAGATACGCAGTATTTT. Its translation is CASSLDRGDTQYF.

The CDR3 spells CASSLTWTGGRYEQYF. CDR3 sequence (DNA): TGTGCCAGCAGTTTAACCTGGACAGGGGGCCGTTACGAGCAGTACTTC. The rearrangement links TRBV28 to TRBJ2-7; 11 bases fit TRBD1. The CDR3 length is 16 residues. The trim removed 2 bases at V and 4 bases at J, leaving 7 bases unmatched. In germline, CDR1 is MDHEN, CDR2 SYDVKM.

CDR3 in DNA: TGCGCCAGCAGCTCGGGACTAGCGGGAGACGAGCAGTACTTC. It translates to CASSSGLAGDEQYF. The chain links TRBV5-1 to TRBJ2-7, with 14 bases fitting TRBD2. The CDR3 contains 14 residues. Germline CDR1 and CDR2: SGHRS and YFSETQ. Germline trimming cut 3 bases from V and 5 bases from J; bases unmatched to any gene: 1. Variable domain in full (rest from reference TRBV5-1 and TRBJ2-7): KAGVTQTPRYLIKTRGQQVTLSCSPISGHRSVSWYQQTPGQGLQFLFEYFSETQRNKGNFPGRFSGRQFSNSRSEMNVSTLELGDSALYLCASSSGLAGDEQYFGPGTRLTVT.

The chain recombines TRBV5-1 with TRBJ2-3; the match to TRBD2 covers 16 bases. The CDR3 sequence is 17 residues long. The V gene end was trimmed by 4 bases and the J gene end by 4 bases; junction bases not matched to a gene: 6. Germline CDR1 is SGHRS and CDR2 is YFSETQ. The CDR3: CASSPGLAGGYSDTQYF. Written as DNA, the CDR3 is TGCGCCAGCAGCCCGGGACTAGCGGGAGGGTATTCAGATACGCAGTATTTT.

The sample holds a few counts of this clone. The chain recombines TRBV11-3 with TRBJ2-5; D remains ambiguous. CDR1 and CDR2 from the germline V gene are SGHNT and YENEEA. The ends were cut back, 4 bases at V and 3 bases at J, with 6 bases in the middle. This CDR3 is built from 12 residues. The CDR3 loop is CASSSSEETQYF. The CDR3 DNA is TGTGCCAGCAGCTCTAGTGAAGAGACCCAGTACTTC.

V is TRBV11-2 and J is TRBJ1-6; D unclear. Germline CDR1 is SGHAT and CDR2 is FQNNGV. Trimming left V 3 bases short and J 8 bases short, with 8 bases between. This CDR3 has 13 amino acids. For the CDR3, the DNA is TGTGCCAGCAGCTTCAATTTTGATTCACCCCTCCACTTT. As protein: CASSFNFDSPLHF.

V and J are TRBV25-1 and TRBJ2-7, with TRBD1 identical over 9 bases. J gave up 2 bases and V 10 bases, and 3 bases lay outside the gene matches. CDR1 MGHDK and CDR2 SYGVNS come from the germline V gene. CDR3 length: 12 residues. The CDR3 sequence is CATGTGPYEQYF. The CDR3, as DNA: TGTGCCACTGGGACAGGGCCCTACGAGCAGTACTTC.

The genes are TRBV5-1 and TRBJ2-7; 8 nucleotides agree with TRBD2. From germline, CDR1 is SGHRS and CDR2 YFSETQ. This CDR3 is built from 18 residues. J gave up 0 bases and V 2 bases, and 13 bases lay outside the gene matches. The CDR3 spells CASSFRSRTSLSSYEQYF. CDR3 bases: TGCGCCAGCAGCTTTCGAAGCCGGACTAGCCTAAGCTCCTACGAGCAGTACTTC.

This rearrangement joins TRBV9 to TRBJ2-6, with a possible D match to TRBD1 (6 bases). The CDR3 loop spans 19 amino acids. Germline V lookup: CDR1 SGDLS, CDR2 YYNGEE. V lost 3 bases, J lost 2 bases, and 21 bases lay in between. CDR3 sequence: CASSGRGHLGTAGANVLTF. Written as DNA, the CDR3 is TGTGCCAGCAGCGGTAGGGGACACCTTGGTACGGCTGGGGCCAACGTCCTGACTTTC.

In its sample, this clone was seen a few times. The chain is built from TRBV11-2 and TRBJ2-1; 7 bases line up with TRBD2. V lost 4 bases, J lost 4 bases, and 7 bases stayed unmatched. The length of the CDR3 is 15 residues. The germline gives CDR1 SGHAT, CDR2 FQNNGV. The CDR3 loop reads CASSSAGTIYNEQFF. The CDR3, as DNA: TGTGCCAGCAGCTCCGCCGGGACTATATACAATGAGCAGTTCTTC.

The J gene is TRBJ2-7, the V gene TRBV10-3; TRBD1 aligns across 7 bases. V lost 2 bases to trimming and J lost 5 bases; unmatched junction nucleotides: 3. The CDR3 covers 13 residues. Germline CDR1 reads ENHRY; CDR2 reads SYGVKD. For the CDR3, the DNA is TGTGCCATCAGTGAGACAGGACAGGACGAGCAGTACTTC. Protein: CAISETGQDEQYF.

The V gene is TRBV2, the J gene TRBJ2-5; a weak D match, TRBD2 (5 bases). V was cut by 3 bases and J by 4 bases, with 15 bases left in between. Germline CDR1 SNHLY, CDR2 FYNNEI. The CDR3 runs to 15 residues. CDR3 bases: TGTGCCAGCAGTGACCCCGCCGGGATCCCAGAGACCCAGTACTTC. Amino acids: CASSDPAGIPETQYF.

V usage is TRBV7-6 and J usage is TRBJ2-7; 7 bases fit TRBD2. The trim removed 5 bases at V and 5 bases at J, leaving 9 bases unmatched. This CDR3 comprises 14 residues. Looked up from germline, CDR1 is SGHVS and CDR2 is FNYEAQ. The chain's CDR3 is CASSPPGRADEQYF. Here the CDR3 DNA reads TGTGCCAGCAGCCCCCCGGGGAGGGCCGACGAGCAGTACTTC.

The CDR3 nucleotides read TGTGCCAGCAGCTTGGGAGTCAATGAGCAGTTCTTC. Its translation: CASSLGVNEQFF. The chain uses TRBV5-4 and TRBJ2-1; D uncertain. Trimming removed 0 bases at V and 6 bases at J, with 4 bases between. Germline CDR1 and CDR2: SGHNT and YYREEE (reference sequence). The CDR3 contains 12 residues.

The chain combines TRBV30 with TRBJ1-1; D is unresolved. Trimming took 3 bases from V and 1 from J, leaving 3 bases between them. This CDR3 is 11 amino acids long. Germline CDR1 reads GTSNPN; CDR2 reads SVGIG (reference sequence). CDR3 sequence (DNA): TGTGCCTGGAGCTGGAACACTGAAGCTTTCTTT. Its protein product is CAWSWNTEAFF.

J is TRBJ2-3 and V is TRBV6-5; 8 positions match TRBD2. CDR3 length: 16 residues. CDR1 is MNHEY, CDR2 SVGAGI, per germline. The J segment lost 1 base and the V segment lost 4 bases, leaving 7 bases of the junction unmatched. The CDR3 loop is CASSSPSGSGTDTQYF. CDR3 nucleotides: TGTGCCAGCAGTTCTCCAAGCGGGAGCGGCACAGATACGCAGTATTTT.

This clone showed up just once. This chain joins TRBV30 and TRBJ2-5, with a weak D call TRBD2 (5 bases). The ends were cut back, 1 base at V and 5 bases at J, with 8 bases in the middle. This CDR3 has 12 residues. CDR1 is GTSNPN and CDR2 is SVGIG in the germline V gene (reference sequence). Here the CDR3 DNA reads TGTGCCTGGAGTGCCCCGGGGGAGACCCAGTACTTC. This translates into CAWSAPGETQYF.

The V call is TRBV21-1, the J call TRBJ1-6; the table's D call of TRBD1 was not tested on the DNA. TRBV21-1 is described as a pseudogene. The CDR3 covers 17 residues. DNA for the CDR3: TGTGCCAGCAGCAAACCAGACGACACAGGGGGACATTCACCCCTCCACTTT. It encodes CASSKPDDTGGHSPLHF.

The J gene is TRBJ1-2, the V gene TRBV12-3 or TRBV12-4; no clear D gene. Trimming left V 3 bases short and J 6 bases short, with 8 bases between. There are 12 residues in the CDR3. CDR3 bases: TGTGCCAGCAGTTTTTCGAGGGATGGCTACACCTTC. Protein sequence: CASSFSRDGYTF.

The chain uses TRBV5-5 and TRBJ2-1; D is possibly TRBD1 (6 bases). The V gene lost 7 bases and the J gene lost 3 bases, with 20 bases spanning the gap. Germline V CDR1 and CDR2: SGHKS, YYEKEE (reference sequence). The CDR3 extends over 16 amino acids. CDR3 sequence reads: CASGRIRDNRYNEQFF. The CDR3, as DNA: TGTGCCAGCGGTAGAATCCGGGACAACCGCTACAATGAGCAGTTCTTC.

This clone was detected only a few times. The chain joins TRBV5-5 to TRBJ1-4; tentatively, D is TRBD1 (5 bases). This CDR3 has 13 amino acids. The germline V gene has CDR1 SGHKS and CDR2 YYEKEE (reference sequence). Trimming took off 5 bases at V and 8 bases at J, with 13 bases between the two ends. In nucleotides, the CDR3 is TGTGCCAGCAGTACATTGTCAGGGGAAAAACTGTTTTTT. It specifies CASSTLSGEKLFF. The entire variable domain, with the rest obtained from reference TRBV5-5 and TRBJ1-4, is as follows: DAGVTQSPTHLIKTRGQQVTLRCSPISGHKSVSWYQQVLGQGPQFIFQYYEKEERGRGNFPDRFSARQFPNYSSELNVNALLLGDSALYLCASSTLSGEKLFFGSGTQLSVL.

The V gene is TRBV4-1, the J gene TRBJ1-1; D gene unclear. The CDR3 is 15 residues long. The germline V gene has CDR1 MGHRA and CDR2 YSYEKL. Trimming took 0 bases from V and 0 from J, leaving 8 bases between them. CDR3 residues: CASSQDLRVNTEAFF. The CDR3 DNA is TGCGCCAGCAGCCAAGATTTACGGGTGAACACTGAAGCTTTCTTT.

This clone appeared once. The chain couples TRBV2 to TRBJ2-3, with TRBD1 matching 7 bases. From germline, CDR1 is SNHLY and CDR2 FYNNEI. The length of the CDR3 is 16 residues. Trimming removed 0 bases from V and 6 bases from J; junction bases left unmatched: 9. The CDR3 DNA reads as TGTGCCAGCAGTGAAGCCGAGGGGGCTGGATTGGATACGCAGTATTTT. Translation gives CASSEAEGAGLDTQYF. Combining the CDR3 with reference TRBV2 and TRBJ2-3 gives the whole variable domain EPEVTQTPSHQVTQMGQEVILRCVPISNHLYFYWYRQILGQKVEFLVSFYNNEISEKSEIFDDQFSVERPDGSNFTLKIRSTKLEDSAMYFCASSEAEGAGLDTQYFGPGTRLTVL.